Shown below are 20 T cell receptor beta chains from a single sample sequenced in a study of a mutant IDH1 vaccine in newly diagnosed glioma. The sample's time point: week 35, safety follow-up. One vaccine dose held 300 ug of mutant IDH1 20-mer peptide and came with topical imiquimod. Libraries were prepared by immunoSEQ multiplex PCR; TCRdb keeps only in-frame clonotypes and omits some of them. The data contain under 40,000 clones, 82% of them singletons. Which antigens these TCRs recognize remains unknown. The specimen comprised PBMCs, sampled from a glioma patient whose treatment included an IDH1 peptide vaccine. The receptor set was obtained from a woman under 30 with glioma.

The chain joins TRBV9 to TRBJ2-5; D tentatively fits TRBD1 or TRBD2 (5 bases each). The CDR3 is 15 residues long. CDR1 and CDR2 from the germline V gene are SGDLS and YYNGEE. Between the trimmed V and J ends, which lost 3 bases and 1 base, there was a span of 13 bases. The CDR3 is CASSEGRTSQETQYF. The CDR3 coding sequence is TGTGCCAGCAGCGAGGGGCGGACTTCCCAAGAGACCCAGTACTTC.

The V call is TRBV6-5, the J call TRBJ2-5; TRBD1 might be the D (6 bases). Germline V gene data show CDR1 as MNHEY and CDR2 as SVGAGI. The CDR3 is 14 amino acids. V shed 6 bases and J shed 1 base, with 12 bases lying between them. The CDR3 DNA is TGTGCCAGCAGAGTGGACAGCTCCCAAGAGACCCAGTACTTC. Protein: CASRVDSSQETQYF.

This chain uses TRBV5-1 with TRBJ2-7; D perhaps matches TRBD2 (5 bases). This CDR3 contains 13 residues. Looked up from germline, CDR1 is SGHRS and CDR2 is YFSETQ. V was trimmed by 4 bases and J by 3 bases, leaving 11 bases between them. The CDR3 DNA reads as TGCGCCAGCAGCCGGGGAACGGGCTACGAGCAGTACTTC. Translation: CASSRGTGYEQYF.

By sample share, this clone is medium-sized (0.01 to 0.1%). The chain carries TRBV6-6 and TRBJ1-2, with D possibly TRBD1 on 5 matching bases. Trimming left V 4 bases short and J 6 bases short, with 12 bases between. The CDR3 has 13 amino acids. Germline assignment: CDR1 MNHNY and CDR2 SVGAGI (reference sequence). CDR3 sequence: CASSLSGKHGYTF. CDR3 sequence (DNA): TGTGCCAGCAGTTTATCAGGGAAGCATGGCTACACCTTC.

The chain employs TRBV5-6 and TRBJ2-3; 8 bases map to TRBD2. CDR1 is SGHDT and CDR2 is YYEEEE in the germline V gene. This CDR3 is built from 15 residues. V gave up 6 bases and J gave up 2 bases; unmatched junction bases: 8. The CDR3 nucleotides read TGTGCCAGCAACCCGGGGGGGGGCCTCACAGATACGCAGTATTTT. Residues: CASNPGGGLTDTQYF.

DNA for the CDR3: TGTGCCAGCAGCGGCTGGACAGGGACGGGAAACACCATATATTTT. Its protein is CASSGWTGTGNTIYF. The rearrangement joins TRBV7-2 to TRBJ1-3; 8 bases match TRBD1. V gave up 5 bases and J gave up 4 bases; unmatched junction bases: 7. This CDR3 is built from 15 residues. Per germline, CDR1 SGHTA and CDR2 FQGNSA.

The count of this clone is one. This chain uses TRBV4-2 with TRBJ2-7, with 8 bases aligning to TRBD1. The germline gives CDR1 LGHNA, CDR2 YNFKEQ. The V segment lost 0 bases and the J segment 6 bases; nucleotides outside the gene matches: 7. This CDR3 has 15 residues. CDR3 region: CASSQEAQGAGEQYF. The CDR3 coding sequence is TGTGCCAGCAGCCAAGAAGCCCAGGGGGCAGGCGAGCAGTACTTC.

The chain carries TRBV5-1 and TRBJ2-5; tentatively, D is TRBD2 (7 bases). The CDR3 totals 14 residues. V lost 1 base to trimming and J lost 5 bases, with 12 bases between them. Germline CDR1 is SGHRS and CDR2 is YFSETQ. As DNA, the CDR3 is TGCGCCAGCAGCTTGCAGGGGAGGGCCGAGACCCAGTACTTC. Its translation is CASSLQGRAETQYF.

This clone was counted a few times. The V and J genes are TRBV6-1 and TRBJ1-1; D may be TRBD1 (5 bases). CDR1 is MNHNS, CDR2 SASEGT, per germline. V lost 6 bases, J lost 1 base, and 9 bases lay in between. This CDR3 has 13 residues. CDR3 sequence reads: CASRLTENTEAFF. The CDR3 DNA reads TGTGCCAGCAGACTGACAGAGAACACTGAAGCTTTCTTT.

V and J are TRBV19 and TRBJ1-2, with D maybe TRBD1 (5 bases). CDR1 is LNHDA, CDR2 SQIVND, per germline (reference sequence). Trimming left V 8 bases short and J 0 bases short, with 10 bases between. The CDR3 contains 13 residues. The DNA of the CDR3 is TGTGCCAGTCAGGGCGAAGCTAACTATGGCTACACCTTC. Residues: CASQGEANYGYTF.

V and J are TRBV7-2 and TRBJ1-3; a possible D gene is TRBD1 (5 bases). The length of the CDR3 is 16 residues. The V and J ends lost 1 base and 0 bases respectively, with 10 bases between them. Germline V gene sequence: CDR1 SGHTA, CDR2 FQGNSA. CDR3 DNA sequence: TGTGCCAGCAGCTTAGGGGACGGGCGCTCTGGAAACACCATATATTTT. Its protein is CASSLGDGRSGNTIYF. The full variable domain, in which reference TRBV7-2 and TRBJ1-3 provide the parts outside the CDR3, is GAGVSQSPSNKVTEKGKDVELRCDPISGHTALYWYRQSLGQGLEFLIYFQGNSAPDKSGLPSDRFSAERTGGSVSTLTIQRTQQEDSAVYLCASSLGDGRSGNTIYFGEGSWLTVV.

This chain connects TRBV10-3 to TRBJ2-7; D perhaps matches TRBD1 (6 bases). The CDR3 loop spans 14 amino acids. The germline CDR1 and CDR2 sequences are ENHRY and SYGVKD. The ends were cut back, 0 bases at V and 5 bases at J, with 11 bases in the middle. CDR3: CAISESQKGDEQYF. CDR3 nucleotide sequence: TGTGCCATCAGTGAGTCGCAAAAGGGGGACGAGCAGTACTTC.

The chain carries TRBV7-2 and TRBJ2-5; D is uncertain. V lost 3 bases and J lost 1, with 9 bases in between. CDR3 length equals 14 residues. Germline lookup yields CDR1 SGHTA and CDR2 FQGNSA. The CDR3 DNA sequence: TGTGCCAGCAGCTTTCTGACTCTCCAAGAGACCCAGTACTTC. Encoded protein: CASSFLTLQETQYF.

This chain joins TRBV19 and TRBJ2-1; perhaps TRBD1 as D (5 bases). This CDR3 has 13 amino acids. Germline V gene sequence: CDR1 LNHDA, CDR2 SQIVND (reference sequence). V gave up 3 bases and J gave up 10 bases, with 13 bases separating them. The CDR3: CASSISLGAEQFF. The CDR3 coding sequence is TGTGCCAGTAGTATTTCATTAGGGGCCGAGCAGTTCTTC.

V is TRBV25-1 and J is TRBJ1-1, with D possibly being TRBD1 (5 bases). V was trimmed by 7 bases and J by 5 bases, leaving 17 bases between them. The germline CDR1 and CDR2 sequences are MGHDK and SYGVNS. The CDR3 runs to 14 residues. The CDR3 DNA reads as TGTGCCAGCATCGGTGCAGGGATGGGAACTGAAGCTTTCTTT. It specifies CASIGAGMGTEAFF.

The chain carries TRBV6-5 and TRBJ2-7; 10 bases fit TRBD1. Per germline, CDR1 MNHEY and CDR2 SVGAGI. The CDR3 is 15 residues long. Trimming cost V 3 bases and J 6 bases; bases outside gene matches: 8. Here the CDR3 DNA reads TGTGCCAGCAGTTATGCCGGGACAGGGGAAGGCGAGCAGTACTTC. This translates into CASSYAGTGEGEQYF.

The chain carries TRBV27 and TRBJ2-7; D possibly uses TRBD1 or TRBD2 (5 bases each). Germline lookup yields CDR1 MNHEY and CDR2 SMNVEV (reference sequence). The CDR3 covers 14 residues. The ends were cut back, 4 bases at V and 6 bases at J, with 16 bases in the middle. CDR3: CASSSSGTPGEQYF. CDR3 DNA sequence: TGTGCCAGCAGTTCCTCCGGGACCCCGGGCGAGCAGTACTTC.

This rearrangement joins TRBV15 to TRBJ1-2; no clear D. The CDR3 extends over 13 amino acids. Germline CDR1 and CDR2: LNHNV and YYDKDF (reference sequence). The V gene lost 0 bases and the J gene lost 7 bases, with 9 bases spanning the gap. The CDR3, as DNA: TGTGCCACCAGCAGAGATAATGGAAGTGGCTACACCTTC. Amino acid sequence: CATSRDNGSGYTF.

The chain is built from TRBV18 and TRBJ2-7; the match to TRBD1 covers 9 bases. The CDR3 contains 18 residues. The V gene end was trimmed by 3 bases and the J gene end by 1 base; junction bases not matched to a gene: 13. Germline values: CDR1 KGHSH, CDR2 LQKENI. In DNA form, the CDR3 reads TGTGCCAGCTCACCCGCCACAGGGACAGGGATCGGATCCTACGAGCAGTACTTC. Translation: CASSPATGTGIGSYEQYF.

This chain connects TRBV5-6 to TRBJ2-2, with no clear D. There are 13 residues in the CDR3. Germline V gives CDR1 SGHDT, CDR2 YYEEEE. With 0 bases removed from V and 6 bases from J, the gap between germline ends came to 6 bases. For the CDR3, the DNA is TGTGCCAGCAGCTTGGGTCGGGCCGGGGAGCTGTTTTTT. Protein: CASSLGRAGELFF.